Below, 6 T cell receptor beta chains from the same sample are listed, as sequenced in a study of OX40 agonist ivuxolimab in advanced cancers. Repertoires were generated with immunoSEQ multiplex PCR, while TCRdb's copy carries only in-frame clones and drops some. The sample has approximately 69,000 clones; almost 90% are singletons. The starting material was CD4+ or CD8+ T cells sorted from blood, obtained in a trial of the OX40 agonist ivuxolimab. The source of these receptors is an adult with an advanced solid tumor such as melanoma, head and neck, liver or kidney cancer.

The CDR3 spells CSAPTGVEQYF. The CDR3 DNA is TGCAGTGCTCCGACAGGGGTCGAGCAGTACTTC. The chain has TRBV20-1 and TRBJ2-7; 8 bases match TRBD1. The trim removed 5 bases at V and 6 bases at J, leaving 3 bases unmatched. The CDR3 has 11 residues. Germline CDR1 reads DFQATT; CDR2 reads SNEGSKA (reference sequence).

This chain uses TRBV7-2 with TRBJ1-4; D not certain. Germline CDR1 and CDR2: SGHTA and FQGNSA. V lost 0 bases and J 1 base, leaving 6 bases between the germline ends. The CDR3 totals 15 residues. CDR3 nucleotide sequence: TGTGCCAGCAGCTTAGCAGTCAGAACTAATGAAAAACTGTTTTTT. Its protein is CASSLAVRTNEKLFF.

This clone was counted once. This chain connects TRBV11-3 to TRBJ1-2; 7 bases map to TRBD1. The length of the CDR3 is 11 residues. V was clipped by 5 bases and J by 10 bases; unmatched bases: 4. Germline V gene sequence: CDR1 SGHNT, CDR2 YENEEA. As DNA, the CDR3 is TGTGCCAGCAGCCGACAGGGAGACTACACCTTC. Translation: CASSRQGDYTF.

V is TRBV9 and J is TRBJ2-5; the D is unclear. This CDR3 is built from 14 residues. Per germline, CDR1 SGDLS and CDR2 YYNGEE. Between the trimmed V and J ends, which lost 5 bases and 0 bases, there was a span of 11 bases. CDR3 DNA sequence: TGTGCCAGCAGTCGCTTGGGGAACCAAGAGACCCAGTACTTC. Protein sequence: CASSRLGNQETQYF.

A few counts support this clone. The chain uses TRBV19 and TRBJ2-1, with 11 positions matching TRBD2. Germline assignment: CDR1 LNHDA and CDR2 SQIVND (reference sequence). This CDR3 is built from 12 residues. CDR3 coding DNA: TGTGCTTCTAGCGGGAGGCTCCCGGAGCAGTTCTTC. Encoded protein: CASSGRLPEQFF. The complete variable domain, with remaining parts taken from reference TRBV19 and TRBJ2-1, reads DGGITQSPKYLFRKEGQNVTLSCEQNLNHDAMYWYRQDPGQGLRLIYYSQIVNDFQKGDIAEGYSVSREKKESFPLTVTSAQKNPTAFYLCASSGRLPEQFFGPGTRLTVL.

This chain links TRBV19 with TRBJ2-7, with 10 bases aligning to TRBD1. CDR3 size: 14 residues. The germline V gene encodes CDR1 LNHDA and CDR2 SQIVND (reference sequence). V lost 7 bases and J lost 4; bases outside the gene matches: 7. Written as DNA, the CDR3 is TGTGCCAGTAAGGGACAGGGGCCCCCATACGAGCAGTACTTC. Translating gives CASKGQGPPYEQYF. The full variable domain, with the rest looked up from reference TRBV19 and TRBJ2-7, is DGGITQSPKYLFRKEGQNVTLSCEQNLNHDAMYWYRQDPGQGLRLIYYSQIVNDFQKGDIAEGYSVSREKKESFPLTVTSAQKNPTAFYLCASKGQGPPYEQYFGPGTRLTVT.